The 13 T cell receptor beta chains in this list originate from one sample, sequenced in a study of T cells expressing NK-cell markers. From the 5' RACE reads, TCRdb lists one entry per CDR3 protein and no DNA. The sample table sets out about 460,000 distinct CDR3 sequences. Material for sequencing was blood T cells: a sorted CD56 or NKG2C T cell subset, CD4+ or CD8+ T cells, or bulk PBMC T cells (not recorded which). The receptors shown here come from a woman aged 45 to 65 in good health.

The chain recombines TRBV5-1 with TRBJ2-6; TCRdb reports TRBD2, a call that lacks DNA to check it against. CDR1 is SGHRS and CDR2 is YFSETQ in the germline V gene. The CDR3 loop spans 16 amino acids. The CDR3 loop reads CASSLQGLPGANVLTF. Combining the CDR3 with reference TRBV5-1 and TRBJ2-6 gives the whole variable domain KAGVTQTPRYLIKTRGQQVTLSCSPISGHRSVSWYQQTPGQGLQFLFEYFSETQRNKGNFPGRFSGRQFSNSRSEMNVSTLELGDSALYLCASSLQGLPGANVLTFGAGSRLTVL.

This chain uses TRBV29-1 with TRBJ2-7; checking the TCRdb D call of TRBD1 is not possible without DNA. CDR1 is SQVTM and CDR2 is ANQGSEA in the germline V gene. CDR3 length: 13 residues. The CDR3 sequence: CSAGKGHSYEQYF.

The V gene is TRBV29-1, the J gene TRBJ2-1; TCRdb selects TRBD2, and the lack of DNA leaves this call unchecked. The CDR3 spans 16 residues. Germline values: CDR1 SQVTM, CDR2 ANQGSEA. CDR3 sequence: CSVEAPSGGTYNEQFF.

The gene calls are TRBV3-1 and TRBJ2-7; the D call from TCRdb, TRBD2, cannot be confirmed without DNA. Looked up from germline, CDR1 is LGHDT and CDR2 is YNNKEL (reference sequence). This CDR3 has 14 residues. Here the CDR3 reads CASRSSGRSSEQYF.

The chain links TRBV16 to TRBJ2-1; TCRdb picks TRBD1, but there is no DNA to check that call. This CDR3 is built from 13 residues. CDR1 and CDR2 from the germline V gene are KGHSY and FQNENV. CDR3 region: CASSQYRDNEQFF.

The chain recombines TRBV7-9 with TRBJ2-5; TCRdb outputs TRBD1, but without DNA this stays unchecked. CDR1 is SEHNR, CDR2 FQNEAQ, per germline (reference sequence). CDR3 size: 13 residues. The CDR3 sequence: CASSIQGQETQYF.

The chain links TRBV11-3 to TRBJ2-1; lacking DNA, the TRBD1 call made by TCRdb goes unchecked. The germline V gene has CDR1 SGHNT and CDR2 YENEEA. This CDR3 comprises 15 residues. CDR3: CASSQSGTGKNEQFF.

This sequence joins TRBV20-1 and TRBJ2-5. Looked up from germline, CDR1 is DFQATT and CDR2 is SNEGSKA (reference sequence). The CDR3 loop spans 15 amino acids. This CDR3 reads CSARDYGQHAETQYF.

The rearrangement joins TRBV7-8 to TRBJ1-1; TCRdb's assignment of TRBD1 cannot be checked, as there is no DNA. This CDR3 has 14 residues. Germline values: CDR1 SGHVS, CDR2 FQNEAQ. CDR3 amino acids: CASRRNRGNTEAFF.

The chain is built from TRBV7-9 and TRBJ1-1; no DNA is available, so the TRBD1 call from TCRdb remains unchecked. Per germline, CDR1 SEHNR and CDR2 FQNEAQ (reference sequence). The CDR3 loop spans 13 amino acids. CDR3 in amino acids: CASITGGNTEAFF.

V usage is TRBV15 and J usage is TRBJ2-4. This CDR3 region has 13 residues. Germline assignment: CDR1 LNHNV and CDR2 YYDKDF (reference sequence). The CDR3 spells CASGGVAKNIQYF.

This chain connects TRBV30 to TRBJ2-1; the D call of TRBD2 rests on TCRdb alone, since no DNA is present to check it. This CDR3 has 16 residues. CDR1 and CDR2 (germline): GTSNPN, SVGIG (reference sequence). The CDR3 reads CAWSPQLAGDYNEQFF.

The V call is TRBV11-3, the J call TRBJ2-3. CDR1 and CDR2 from the germline V gene are SGHNT and YENEEA. This CDR3 region has 14 residues. The CDR3 loop reads CASSSFHQTDTQYF.